This TCR beta chain came from a study of cytomegalovirus exposure and HLA in healthy donors. Study-level points and caveats: High sensitivity and specificity were reportedly achieved when the classifier diagnosed cytomegalovirus status. Researchers catalogued some 160 TCR beta chains as cytomegalovirus-associated. CMV serostatus stood as the only immune exposure information on hand.

This CDR3 is 14 amino acids long. The germline V and J ends were trimmed by 1 base and 3 bases, with 10 bases remaining between them. CDR1 KGHSH and CDR2 LQKENI come from the germline V gene. Use of 60 Vbeta and 13 Jbeta primers characterized the PCR. In the source study's methods: It was a later analysis that counted some 80 million unique TCR beta chains, of which roughly 10 million were shared. Sequencing was performed with immunoSEQ multiplex PCR; in TCRdb, only in-frame clones are kept and a portion is missing. D and trimming were read from the DNA, whereas the V and J calls and clone size are those reported in that table. The sample yields 210,000 or so clones, around 80% seen once. This clone appeared a few times. What it binds is unknown.

The rearrangement links TRBV18 to TRBJ2-7, with D possibly TRBD1 on 6 matching bases. The receptor was isolated from a woman in her forties in good health and CMV-seronegative. Source material: PBMCs. The CDR3 DNA reads as TGTGCCAGCTCACCACAGGGACAAGGCTACGAGCAGTACTTC. This codes for CASSPQGQGYEQYF.